This TCR beta chain was profiled in a study of CD8+ T cells in alopecia areata. Study observations and caveats: Researchers report lesional scalp, most notably alopecia totalis/universalis, outstripped normal scalp in clonality.

It was cDNA, reverse transcribed from extracted RNA, that served as the sequencing template. Clones were sequenced by immunoSEQ multiplex PCR, and TCRdb holds only the in-frame ones, with some missing. The sample holds 150,000 to 250,000 clones, more than 55% seen once. Points on this clone: What it recognizes is unknown. A read error may produce the germline difference seen at one junction end.

Germline V gene sequence: CDR1 SSHAT, CDR2 FNYEAQ (reference sequence). The CDR3 contains 12 residues. The treatment here: oral pan-JAK inhibitor, 5-10 mg twice daily. The input for sequencing was CD4+ T cells sorted from blood, taken at week 4, from a patient treated with tofacitinib. This receptor was obtained from a human donor with alopecia areata. V gene TRBV7-7 combines with J gene TRBJ2-5; D possibly corresponds to TRBD1 (5 bases). The CDR3, as DNA: TGTGCTAGCAGCCCGGACATGGAGACCCAGTACTTC. Residues: CASSPDMETQYF.